This T cell receptor beta chain was retrieved from a study of cytomegalovirus exposure and HLA in healthy donors. The CDR3 sequence is 15 residues long. The germline gives CDR1 SGHAT, CDR2 FQDESV (reference sequence). V was clipped by 5 bases and J by 0 bases, with 11 bases between them. Vbeta (60) and Jbeta (13) primers were used in the PCR. Assay used: immunoSEQ multiplex PCR; TCRdb lists only in-frame clones, some missing. The sample records 200,000 to 250,000 clones, 77% being singletons. The sequenced sample was PBMCs. This chain joins TRBV11-1 and TRBJ1-3; TRBD1 is a possible D gene (6 bases). The clonotype was recovered from a woman aged 60 to 75 in good health and CMV-seropositive. CDR3 nucleotide sequence: TGTGCCAGCAGCCGGACAGAGAGCTCTGGAAACACCATATATTTT. Its translation is CASSRTESSGNTIYF.